This TCR beta chain was sequenced during a study of shared clonotypes between healthy human individuals. This clone was seen repeatedly, ten times or more. The germline CDR1 and CDR2 sequences are SGDLS and YYNGEE. The CDR3 has 14 residues. The V segment lost 6 bases and the J segment 0 bases; nucleotides outside the gene matches: 5. Here immunoSEQ multiplex PCR was the method, and the copy in TCRdb shows in-frame clones only, minus some. This sample has around 500,000 clones; 70% to 80% occur once, and the top ten carry approximately 13%. The chain recombines TRBV9 with TRBJ1-1; 7 bases match TRBD1. The sequenced sample consisted of PBMCs. The clonotype comes from a woman aged 40 to 50 in good health. Some clones in this sample may be carry-over from other donors' samples. DNA for the CDR3: TGTGCCAGCAACACAGGGGACCTGAACACTGAAGCTTTCTTT. This translates into CASNTGDLNTEAFF.